The 27 T cell receptor beta chains below were found in one sample sequenced in a study of cytomegalovirus exposure and HLA in healthy donors. This table comes from immunoSEQ multiplex PCR, and its TCRdb copy is limited to in-frame clones, with some not included. The sample lists more than 110,000 clones; approximately 94% were seen once. Sequenced sample: PBMCs. The receptors here all came from a man between 18 and 29 years old in good health and CMV-seropositive.

The J gene is TRBJ2-3, the V gene TRBV28, with 13 bases aligning to TRBD2. V was pared by 6 bases and J by 6 bases, with 12 bases of the junction left unmatched. From germline, CDR1 is MDHEN and CDR2 SYDVKM. The CDR3 extends over 17 amino acids. In DNA form, the CDR3 reads TGTGCCAGCAGCGGCCCGACTAGCGGGGGGCTCGGCGATACGCAGTATTTT. It is translated as CASSGPTSGGLGDTQYF.

V and J are TRBV18 and TRBJ2-1; a possible D gene is TRBD2 (5 bases). CDR1 and CDR2 from the germline V gene are KGHSH and LQKENI. The CDR3 sequence is 17 residues long. Trimming took 4 bases from V and 3 from J, leaving 19 bases between them. CDR3 DNA: TGTGCCAGCTCACTCGACCCGTCCGGGAACCTCTACAATGAGCAGTTCTTC. Translation gives CASSLDPSGNLYNEQFF. Full variable domain (rest looked up from reference TRBV18 and TRBJ2-1): NAGVMQNPRHLVRRRGQEARLRCSPMKGHSHVYWYRQLPEEGLKFMVYLQKENIIDESGMPKERFSAEFPKEGPSILRIQQVVRGDSAAYFCASSLDPSGNLYNEQFFGPGTRLTVL.

This chain connects TRBV6-1 to TRBJ2-7; 7 bases match TRBD1. This CDR3 region has 13 residues. V lost 6 bases, J lost 3 bases, and 5 bases stayed unmatched. CDR1 MNHNS and CDR2 SASEGT come from the germline V gene. The CDR3 reads CASSYRGSYEQYF. DNA of the CDR3: TGTGCCAGCAGCTACAGGGGAAGCTACGAGCAGTACTTC.

This chain uses TRBV7-9 with TRBJ2-1, with D possibly being TRBD2 (5 bases). The CDR3 contains 15 residues. V was trimmed by 6 bases and J by 4 bases, leaving 16 bases between them. The V gene's germline CDR1 is SEHNR and CDR2 FQNEAQ (reference sequence). The CDR3 DNA follows: TGTGCCAGCAGTCCCGGGGTGGGCAGGTACAATGAGCAGTTCTTC. It specifies CASSPGVGRYNEQFF.

This clone was detected only a few times. This sequence joins TRBV29-1 and TRBJ2-1; 9 nucleotides agree with TRBD2. This CDR3 spans 16 amino acids. Germline V gives CDR1 SQVTM, CDR2 ANQGSEA. Trimming cost V 4 bases and J 4 bases; bases outside gene matches: 11. DNA of the CDR3: TGCAGCGTTGGCCCCTCGTTTAGCGGGAGTTACAATGAGCAGTTCTTC. It encodes CSVGPSFSGSYNEQFF.

The chain links TRBV6-1 to TRBJ2-5, with D unclear. The CDR3 covers 14 residues. Germline V gene lookup returns CDR1 MNHNS and CDR2 SASEGT. The V end was cut by 3 bases, the J end by 5 bases, with 13 bases between. The CDR3 is CASSEALSRETQYF. The CDR3 nucleotides read TGTGCCAGCAGTGAGGCCCTCTCTAGGGAGACCCAGTACTTC.

This sequence joins TRBV5-1 and TRBJ2-5; TRBD2 matches at 14 bases. CDR3 size: 17 residues. Germline loops: CDR1 SGHRS, CDR2 YFSETQ. The V and J ends lost 4 bases and 2 bases, in that order; junction bases with no gene match: 7. CDR3 sequence reads: CASSETSGRAVQETQYF. The CDR3 nucleotides read TGCGCCAGCAGCGAGACTAGCGGGAGGGCCGTACAAGAGACCCAGTACTTC.

CDR3 protein: CASTYKFAPLGLYEQYF. CDR3 nucleotides: TGTGCCAGCACCTACAAATTTGCCCCACTGGGGCTCTACGAGCAGTACTTC. This rearrangement joins TRBV5-6 to TRBJ2-7, with D possibly TRBD1 on 5 matching bases. The germline CDR1 and CDR2 sequences are SGHDT and YYEEEE. V lost 6 bases and J 3 bases, leaving 25 bases between the germline ends. The CDR3 has 17 residues.

The rearrangement links TRBV4-2 to TRBJ2-1; D is possibly TRBD1 (5 bases). This CDR3 is 12 amino acids long. The V end lost 1 base, the J end lost 10 bases, and 8 bases lay between the germline ends. Germline V lookup: CDR1 LGHNA, CDR2 YNFKEQ. CDR3 nucleotides: TGTGCCAGCAGCCAAGGAAGGGGCGAGCAGTTCTTC. As protein: CASSQGRGEQFF.

The chain carries TRBV2 and TRBJ1-2, with TRBD1 matching over 7 bases. CDR3 size: 17 residues. The ends lost 8 bases at V and 8 bases at J; junction bases unmatched: 23. The germline gives CDR1 SNHLY, CDR2 FYNNEI. The CDR3 bases are TGTGCCAGCGGCATCCTTCCACGACAGGGCGAGTCGGACGGCTACACCTTC. The encoded protein is CASGILPRQGESDGYTF.

This clone has more than one count but fewer than ten. This chain connects TRBV10-3 to TRBJ1-2; D is perhaps TRBD1 (5 bases). V was shortened by 4 bases and J by 7 bases, with 16 bases between the two germline ends. CDR3 length: 14 amino acids. Germline CDR1 ENHRY, CDR2 SYGVKD. The CDR3 sequence: CAISGGESTIGYTF. The CDR3 bases are TGTGCCATCAGTGGGGGGGAATCAACTATTGGCTACACCTTC.

The chain combines TRBV5-5 with TRBJ1-2; possible D gene TRBD1, 6 bases. V gave up 4 bases and J gave up 0 bases, with 16 bases separating them. Germline-derived CDR1 and CDR2 are SGHKS and YYEKEE (reference sequence). This CDR3 spans 16 amino acids. CDR3 nucleotide sequence: TGTGCCAGCAGCACTTGGACAGACCCTCCTAACTATGGCTACACCTTC. The encoded protein is CASSTWTDPPNYGYTF. The whole variable domain, remainder taken from reference TRBV5-5 and TRBJ1-2, is DAGVTQSPTHLIKTRGQQVTLRCSPISGHKSVSWYQQVLGQGPQFIFQYYEKEERGRGNFPDRFSARQFPNYSSELNVNALLLGDSALYLCASSTWTDPPNYGYTFGSGTRLTVV.

CDR3 in amino acids: CASSEFREETQYF. For the CDR3, the DNA is TGTGCCAGCAGTGAATTTCGCGAAGAGACCCAGTACTTC. This chain connects TRBV2 to TRBJ2-5; D not resolved. Trimming removed 2 bases at V and 3 bases at J, with 7 bases between. In germline, CDR1 is SNHLY, CDR2 FYNNEI. CDR3 length equals 13 residues.

V gene TRBV4-1 combines with J gene TRBJ1-1; possible D gene TRBD1, 5 bases. Trimming removed 2 bases from V and 5 bases from J, with 15 bases in between. The CDR3 runs 15 residues. Germline lookup yields CDR1 MGHRA and CDR2 YSYEKL. CDR3: CASSQPGTGGTEAFF. The CDR3, as DNA: TGCGCCAGCAGCCAACCCGGGACCGGGGGGACTGAAGCTTTCTTT.

This clone was counted once. The chain has TRBV9 and TRBJ2-1; 10 bases align to TRBD2. Trimming took 3 bases from V and 4 from J; bases not matched to a gene: 7. Germline V gene data show CDR1 as SGDLS and CDR2 as YYNGEE. This CDR3 contains 16 residues. CDR3 nucleotides: TGTGCCAGCAGCGGATCCAGCGGGAGGGCTTACAATGAGCAGTTCTTC. Translated: CASSGSSGRAYNEQFF.

This sequence joins TRBV10-3 and TRBJ2-5, with 8 positions matching TRBD2. Germline lookup yields CDR1 ENHRY and CDR2 SYGVKD. The junction had 4 bases not matched to a gene; V was cut back by 6 bases and J by 4 bases. CDR3 size: 13 residues. CDR3 protein: CAIRGTRGETQYF. The CDR3 DNA is TGTGCCATCAGAGGGACTAGAGGAGAGACCCAGTACTTC.

V is TRBV28 and J is TRBJ1-4; no firm D call. The CDR3 has 15 amino acids. Looked up from germline, CDR1 is MDHEN and CDR2 is SYDVKM. V lost 4 bases and J lost 8, with 17 bases in between. Written as DNA, the CDR3 is TGTGCCAGCAGTTCCAACCAGGCCGTGCAAGAAAAACTGTTTTTT. Its translation is CASSSNQAVQEKLFF.

This clone occurred once. CDR3 in amino acids: CASSLYQTNEKLFF. The CDR3 DNA is TGTGCCAGCAGCTTATACCAGACTAATGAAAAACTGTTTTTT. The gene calls are TRBV5-4 and TRBJ1-4; D not certain. Germline loops: CDR1 SGHNT, CDR2 YYREEE (reference sequence). Trimming cost V 2 bases and J 2 bases, with 7 bases left between them. The CDR3 has 14 amino acids. The full variable domain, completed using reference TRBV5-4 and TRBJ1-4, is ETGVTQSPTHLIKTRGQQVTLRCSSQSGHNTVSWYQQALGQGPQFIFQYYREEENGRGNFPPRFSGLQFPNYSSELNVNALELDDSALYLCASSLYQTNEKLFFGSGTQLSVL.

This chain connects TRBV5-1 to TRBJ2-3, with TRBD2 matching over 10 bases. Trimming took 3 bases from V and 4 from J; bases not matched to a gene: 5. There are 15 residues in the CDR3. Looked up from germline, CDR1 is SGHRS and CDR2 is YFSETQ. The CDR3 spells CASSWTSGYADTQYF. The CDR3, as DNA: TGCGCCAGCAGCTGGACTAGCGGCTACGCAGATACGCAGTATTTT.

This chain links TRBV28 with TRBJ2-7, with TRBD2 matching 8 bases. CDR1 MDHEN and CDR2 SYDVKM come from the germline V gene. The CDR3 consists of 15 residues. Trimming at V came to 6 bases and at J to 7 bases, leaving 14 bases not matched to a gene. The CDR3 here is CASSRVSAGEWEQYF. DNA of the CDR3: TGTGCCAGCAGCCGTGTTTCAGCGGGAGAATGGGAGCAGTACTTC.

The chain carries TRBV10-3 and TRBJ2-7, with 7 bases fitting TRBD2. This CDR3 contains 13 residues. Germline CDR1 is ENHRY and CDR2 is SYGVKD. V trimming: 6 bases; J trimming: 3 bases; junction bases outside the gene matches: 5. The CDR3 is CAIRAGEGYEQYF. CDR3 nucleotide sequence: TGTGCCATCAGGGCCGGGGAGGGCTACGAGCAGTACTTC.

The chain uses TRBV28 and TRBJ2-1; 7 positions match TRBD2. Germline V CDR1 and CDR2: MDHEN, SYDVKM. The junction had 10 bases not matched to a gene; V was cut back by 3 bases and J by 5 bases. The CDR3 covers 16 residues. CDR3 residues: CASSFGRWGGDNEQFF. The DNA of the CDR3 is TGTGCCAGCAGTTTTGGCCGGTGGGGGGGGGACAATGAGCAGTTCTTC.

This chain connects TRBV28 to TRBJ2-1; 9 bases match TRBD2. The CDR3 is 14 amino acids. The junction had 10 bases not matched to a gene; V was cut back by 6 bases and J by 10 bases. Germline lookup yields CDR1 MDHEN and CDR2 SYDVKM. In DNA, the CDR3 is TGTGCCAGCAGCGAAGTGACTAGCGGAGGCGAGCAGTTCTTC. Translating it yields CASSEVTSGGEQFF.

This clone occurred once. This sequence joins TRBV11-2 and TRBJ2-3, with 7 nucleotides matching TRBD2. Trimming removed 6 bases from V and 3 bases from J; junction bases left unmatched: 9. The germline CDR1 and CDR2 sequences are SGHAT and FQNNGV. The CDR3 extends over 15 amino acids. DNA of the CDR3: TGTGCCAGCAGGCCCCCCGGGACTACGACAGATACGCAGTATTTT. The encoded protein is CASRPPGTTTDTQYF.

The chain links TRBV5-1 to TRBJ2-7; TRBD2 is a possible D gene (6 bases). CDR1 is SGHRS and CDR2 is YFSETQ in the germline V gene. The V end was cut by 4 bases, the J end by 1 base, with 15 bases between. This CDR3 spans 15 amino acids. The CDR3 bases are TGCGCCAGCAGCCTTGGCCGGGACTGGTCCTACGAGCAGTACTTC. The encoded protein is CASSLGRDWSYEQYF.

The chain employs TRBV27 and TRBJ2-3; 15 positions match TRBD2. The length of the CDR3 is 21 residues. CDR1 and CDR2 (germline): MNHEY, SMNVEV (reference sequence). V was clipped by 5 bases and J by 0 bases; unmatched bases: 15. The DNA of the CDR3 is TGTGCCAGCAGTACCCCCTACTTTGGGACTAGCGGGAGGCCCAGCACAGATACGCAGTATTTT. Translating gives CASSTPYFGTSGRPSTDTQYF.

Here the CDR3 DNA reads TGTGCCAGCAGACAGGGTCCCCACGAGCAGTACTTC. It translates to CASRQGPHEQYF. The chain combines TRBV2 with TRBJ2-7; perhaps TRBD1 as D (6 bases). V shed 6 bases and J shed 5 bases, with 11 bases lying between them. The CDR3 spans 12 residues. In germline, CDR1 is SNHLY, CDR2 FYNNEI.